This T cell receptor beta chain was found in a study of radiation and T cells in renal cell carcinoma. At the level of the study: Nephrectomy followed 15 Gy stereotactic body radiation by 4 weeks. Notes on the study in general: In blood, top tumor clones expanded by 2 weeks, shrinking by 4.

Trimming took 3 bases from V and 1 from J, leaving 9 bases between them. Germline values: CDR1 LNHDA, CDR2 SQIVND (reference sequence). The CDR3 runs to 14 residues. On this clone: Its antigen is not identified.

Produced via immunoSEQ multiplex PCR; TCRdb's table is partial and in-frame only. The sample contains roughly 100,000 clones, 75% to 90% of which appear only once. The sample's time point: baseline pretreatment blood. Documented treatment: 15 Gy SBRT to primary tumor, nephrectomy 4 weeks later. Serial blood draws occurred at baseline and 2 and 4 weeks post-SBRT. The tumor was a clear cell renal cell carcinoma. Sequencing used blood, obtained from a patient whose treatment included radiotherapy and nephrectomy. The rearrangement links TRBV19 to TRBJ2-5; tentatively, D is TRBD1 or TRBD2 (5 bases each). This TCR was sampled from a man in his fifties or sixties with renal cell carcinoma. CDR3 residues: CASSISGAQETQYF. DNA for the CDR3: TGTGCCAGTAGTATTTCCGGGGCCCAAGAGACCCAGTACTTC.